The 22 T cell receptor beta chains given below trace back to one sample, sequenced in a study of shared clonotypes between healthy human individuals. Naive-designated CD8 cells lacked CD45RO, were positively enriched for CCR7, and omitted terminally differentiated effector memory CD45RA+ cells. The repertoire was sequenced with immunoSEQ multiplex PCR; TCRdb's copy has only in-frame clones and lacks some. Of over 750,000 clones listed, about 96% are singletons. Sample: naive CD8+ T cells sorted from blood. The receptors were gathered from a man aged 30-40 years in good health.

This chain joins TRBV5-6 and TRBJ2-5, with a weak D call TRBD2 (5 bases). Between the trimmed V and J ends, which lost 1 base and 5 bases, there was a span of 21 bases. The CDR3 consists of 17 residues. Germline V gives CDR1 SGHDT, CDR2 YYEEEE. The CDR3 reads CASSLIRAAARVETQYF. The CDR3 nucleotides read TGTGCCAGCAGCTTGATACGAGCGGCCGCGAGGGTGGAGACCCAGTACTTC.

The CDR3 loop reads CASTYLGAGGNNQPQHF. The CDR3 DNA sequence: TGTGCCAGCACCTACTTGGGCGCAGGGGGCAACAATCAGCCCCAGCATTTT. V usage is TRBV5-4 and J usage is TRBJ1-5; TRBD1 aligns across 8 bases. V trimming: 6 bases; J trimming: 3 bases; junction bases outside the gene matches: 14. The CDR3 contains 17 residues. Looked up from germline, CDR1 is SGHNT and CDR2 is YYREEE (reference sequence).

This sequence joins TRBV2 and TRBJ2-1; 7 bases are a match to TRBD2. V dropped 6 bases and J dropped 0; count of bases not matched to a gene: 20. The CDR3 is made up of 20 amino acids. In germline, CDR1 is SNHLY, CDR2 FYNNEI. The CDR3 sequence is CASSLSGISEGGSSYNEQFF. CDR3 in DNA: TGTGCCAGCAGCCTTTCTGGGATTTCTGAGGGCGGGAGCTCCTACAATGAGCAGTTCTTC.

J is TRBJ2-7 and V is TRBV28; the match to TRBD2 covers 8 bases. Per germline, CDR1 MDHEN and CDR2 SYDVKM. The length of the CDR3 is 16 residues. V lost 2 bases, J lost 6 bases, and 12 bases stayed unmatched. CDR3 protein: CASSLVRSGSRSEQYF. The CDR3 nucleotides read TGTGCCAGCAGTTTAGTCCGGAGCGGGAGTCGGAGCGAGCAGTACTTC.

The rearrangement joins TRBV9 to TRBJ2-1; 7 bases match TRBD1. From germline, CDR1 is SGDLS and CDR2 YYNGEE. Germline trimming cut 0 bases from V and 4 bases from J; bases unmatched to any gene: 1. The CDR3 is 14 residues long. The CDR3 DNA sequence: TGTGCCAGCAGCGTAGAGGGACAGTACAATGAGCAGTTCTTC. Its translation is CASSVEGQYNEQFF.

The chain couples TRBV7-6 to TRBJ2-1, with 9 bases identical to TRBD1. V was clipped by 2 bases and J by 0 bases; unmatched bases: 14. The length of the CDR3 is 20 residues. Germline CDR1 reads SGHVS; CDR2 reads FNYEAQ. The CDR3: CASSLSRNPGQGISYNEQFF. CDR3 DNA sequence: TGTGCCAGCAGCTTAAGTCGGAATCCGGGACAGGGAATCTCCTACAATGAGCAGTTCTTC.

The chain is built from TRBV7-2 and TRBJ2-5, with TRBD1 matching over 9 bases. The CDR3 contains 16 residues. V was clipped by 1 base and J by 2 bases; unmatched bases: 5. Germline V CDR1 and CDR2: SGHTA, FQGNSA. The CDR3 bases are TGTGCCAGCAGCTTAGGGATACAGGGGGCACAAGAGACCCAGTACTTC. Its protein product is CASSLGIQGAQETQYF. The whole variable domain, remainder taken from reference TRBV7-2 and TRBJ2-5, is GAGVSQSPSNKVTEKGKDVELRCDPISGHTALYWYRQSLGQGLEFLIYFQGNSAPDKSGLPSDRFSAERTGGSVSTLTIQRTQQEDSAVYLCASSLGIQGAQETQYFGPGTRLLVL.

This clone has just a few counts. V gene TRBV6-1 combines with J gene TRBJ1-5; TRBD1 is a possible D gene (5 bases). CDR3 length equals 14 residues. V lost 7 bases and J 3 bases, leaving 13 bases between the germline ends. The germline gives CDR1 MNHNS, CDR2 SASEGT. The CDR3 DNA reads TGTGCCAGCATGGCGCAGGGCTACAATCAGCCCCAGCATTTT. Protein sequence: CASMAQGYNQPQHF.

The chain has TRBV5-1 and TRBJ2-5; no clear D gene. Germline assignment: CDR1 SGHRS and CDR2 YFSETQ. There are 12 residues in the CDR3. V gave up 0 bases and J gave up 5 bases, with 5 bases separating them. As DNA, the CDR3 is TGCGCCAGCAGCTTGGACTCTGAGACCCAGTACTTC. Protein: CASSLDSETQYF.

V and J are TRBV2 and TRBJ2-7; tentative D call: TRBD2 (5 bases). The CDR3 runs to 10 residues. Trimming took off 8 bases at V and 6 bases at J, with 8 bases between the two ends. Germline values: CDR1 SNHLY, CDR2 FYNNEI. The CDR3 sequence is CASAGVEQYF. The CDR3 nucleotides are TGTGCCAGCGCCGGGGTCGAGCAGTACTTC.

The V call is TRBV27, the J call TRBJ2-1, with D perhaps matching TRBD2 (5 bases). Germline values: CDR1 MNHEY, CDR2 SMNVEV (reference sequence). CDR3 length: 13 amino acids. Trimming pared 11 bases from V and 8 bases from J, leaving 19 bases between. The CDR3 protein is CASSGDPVHEQFF. The CDR3 nucleotides are TGTGCCTCCTCCGGGGATCCGGTCCATGAGCAGTTCTTC.

This chain uses TRBV5-1 with TRBJ2-7, with D possibly being TRBD1 (6 bases). Between the trimmed V and J ends, which lost 0 bases and 3 bases, there was a span of 13 bases. The germline gives CDR1 SGHRS, CDR2 YFSETQ. The length of the CDR3 is 15 residues. CDR3 region: CASSLEDSQFYEQYF. Here the CDR3 DNA reads TGCGCCAGCAGCTTGGAGGACAGCCAGTTCTACGAGCAGTACTTC.

V is TRBV6-1 and J is TRBJ2-7; D unresolved. In germline, CDR1 is MNHNS, CDR2 SASEGT. This CDR3 comprises 13 residues. V was trimmed by 5 bases and J by 3 bases, leaving 11 bases between them. Written as DNA, the CDR3 is TGTGCCAGCAGTCCAGCCCCTGGCTACGAGCAGTACTTC. This encodes CASSPAPGYEQYF.

The chain links TRBV7-9 to TRBJ2-7; D uncertain. Germline V lookup: CDR1 SEHNR, CDR2 FQNEAQ (reference sequence). V dropped 5 bases and J dropped 0 bases, with 14 bases sitting between them. The CDR3 is 15 amino acids. The CDR3 DNA reads TGTGCCAGCAGCCCACCCCAGGCGAGCTCCTACGAGCAGTACTTC. It is translated as CASSPPQASSYEQYF.

This clone has only one observation. The chain links TRBV7-8 to TRBJ1-4; no definite D call. V gave up 6 bases and J gave up 0 bases, with 11 bases separating them. The CDR3 has 15 residues. Germline-derived CDR1 and CDR2 are SGHVS and FQNEAQ. The CDR3 region has the DNA TGTGCCAGCAGTGATAACATTGCAACTAATGAAAAACTGTTTTTT. Translated: CASSDNIATNEKLFF.

This sequence joins TRBV7-2 and TRBJ2-7; 7 nucleotides align to TRBD2. Losses at the gene ends were 1 base for V and 5 bases for J; bases not matched to a gene: 11. CDR3 length: 16 amino acids. Germline V gene data show CDR1 as SGHTA and CDR2 as FQGNSA. This CDR3 is CASSLDRWEGRNEQYF. CDR3 DNA sequence: TGTGCCAGCAGCTTAGATAGGTGGGAGGGCCGAAACGAGCAGTACTTC.

The V and J genes are TRBV28 and TRBJ2-1; D is perhaps TRBD1 (6 bases). CDR3 size: 15 residues. CDR1 is MDHEN, CDR2 SYDVKM, per germline. Trimming stripped 1 base from V and 6 bases from J, with 13 bases between. The CDR3 is CASSLSGVIRNEQFF. The CDR3 coding sequence is TGTGCCAGCAGTTTATCAGGGGTAATCCGCAATGAGCAGTTCTTC.

The chain joins TRBV10-1 to TRBJ1-1; D ambiguous. The germline gives CDR1 WNHNN, CDR2 SYGVQD (reference sequence). This CDR3 spans 13 amino acids. Trimming took off 5 bases at V and 6 bases at J, with 13 bases between the two ends. The CDR3 loop reads CASSPIIGAEAFF. The CDR3 DNA follows: TGCGCCAGCAGTCCCATCATCGGGGCTGAAGCTTTCTTT.

The chain carries TRBV27 and TRBJ1-5, with D unresolved. CDR1 and CDR2 from the germline V gene are MNHEY and SMNVEV (reference sequence). This CDR3 has 10 amino acids. Trimming removed 10 bases at V and 3 bases at J, with 4 bases between. The CDR3: CATPNQPQHF. The CDR3 DNA reads TGTGCCACCCCCAATCAGCCCCAGCATTTT.

The CDR3 DNA sequence: TGTGCCAGCAGAGTGGACAGGGGAATTGGGAATGAGCAGTTCTTC. Its translation is CASRVDRGIGNEQFF. V is TRBV6-1 and J is TRBJ2-1, with TRBD1 identical over 9 bases. The CDR3 has 15 residues. V shed 6 bases and J 7 bases; nucleotides not matched to a gene: 10. CDR1 MNHNS and CDR2 SASEGT come from the germline V gene.

CDR3 amino acids: CASSPPEVDRGRGTQYF. DNA for the CDR3: TGTGCCAGCAGCCCCCCGGAAGTCGACAGGGGGCGCGGTACGCAGTATTTT. The chain is built from TRBV7-9 and TRBJ2-3, with TRBD1 identical over 10 bases. V lost 5 bases to trimming and J lost 8 bases; unmatched junction nucleotides: 16. The germline gives CDR1 SEHNR, CDR2 FQNEAQ (reference sequence). The length of the CDR3 is 17 residues.

The chain couples TRBV7-3 to TRBJ2-3; D call uncertain. V lost 2 bases, J lost 3 bases, and 12 bases lay in between. The germline CDR1 and CDR2 sequences are SGHTA and FQGTGA. The CDR3 is made up of 15 amino acids. CDR3 DNA: TGTGCCAGCAGCTTAGCAGGAACGCGTACAGATACGCAGTATTTT. Translating gives CASSLAGTRTDTQYF. The entire variable domain, with the rest obtained from reference TRBV7-3 and TRBJ2-3, is as follows: GAGVSQTPSNKVTEKGKYVELRCDPISGHTALYWYRQSLGQGPEFLIYFQGTGAADDSGLPNDRFFAVRPEGSVSTLKIQRTERGDSAVYLCASSLAGTRTDTQYFGPGTRLTVL.